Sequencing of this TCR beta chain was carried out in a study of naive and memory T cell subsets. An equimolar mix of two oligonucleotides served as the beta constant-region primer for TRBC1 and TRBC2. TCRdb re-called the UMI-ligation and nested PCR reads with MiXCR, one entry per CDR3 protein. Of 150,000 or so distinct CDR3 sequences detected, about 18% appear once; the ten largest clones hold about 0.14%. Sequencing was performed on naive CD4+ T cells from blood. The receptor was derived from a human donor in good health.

In DNA form, the CDR3 reads TGCAGTGCTAGAGGTGCCAGCGGGAGCTCAGATACGCAGTATTTT. It codes for CSARGASGSSDTQYF. This rearrangement joins TRBV20-1 to TRBJ2-3; 8 bases map to TRBD2. This CDR3 has 15 residues. Unmatched junction bases numbered 7, after V lost 1 base and J lost 4 bases. From germline, CDR1 is DFQATT and CDR2 SNEGSKA (reference sequence).